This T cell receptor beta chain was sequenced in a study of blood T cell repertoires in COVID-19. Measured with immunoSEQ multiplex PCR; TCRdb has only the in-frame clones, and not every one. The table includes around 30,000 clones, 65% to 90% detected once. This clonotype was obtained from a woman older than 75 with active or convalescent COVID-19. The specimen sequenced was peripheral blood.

CDR3 in DNA: TGCAGCGTGCGACTAGCGGGACCGTACGAGCAGTACTTC. Protein product: CSVRLAGPYEQYF. The chain is built from TRBV29-1 and TRBJ2-7, with 11 nucleotides matching TRBD2. The CDR3 spans 13 residues. The ends lost 6 bases at V and 4 bases at J; junction bases unmatched: 5. Germline V lookup: CDR1 SQVTM, CDR2 ANQGSEA.